This T cell receptor beta chain was documented in a study of T cell repertoires in cytomegalovirus infection. Turning to the study itself: Researchers turned to recently identified HLA-C-restricted CMV epitopes as well as well-studied HLA-B-restricted ones. The public TCR beta signatures pointed to both CMV infection and matching HLA type.

Regarding the study as a whole: Ex vivo, HLA-C-restricted CMV-specific TCR beta clonotypes prevailed over the rest of the response. Summed public TCR beta family frequency identified CMV carriers bearing the relevant HLA.

TCRdb reprocessed the reads via MiXCR and lists one record per CDR3 protein. The repertoire includes 750,000 to 950,000 distinct CDR3 sequences, 25% to 35% of them detected once, and less than 15% sits in the top ten. This CDR3 region has 13 residues. V was pared by 4 bases and J by 12 bases, with 16 bases between. With respect to this clonotype: Antigen unknown.

This receptor was obtained from a human donor in good health (CMV status not recorded). Some clones in this sample may be carry-over from other donors' samples. This chain connects TRBV12-3 or TRBV12-4 to TRBJ2-1; maybe TRBD2 (5 bases). The sample in question was cultured CD8+ T cells from PBMCs, obtained from culture after CMV antigen stimulation. CDR3 coding DNA: TGTGCCAGCAGTTATGAGGGCGGAATGGGGCAGTTCTTC. This translates into CASSYEGGMGQFF.